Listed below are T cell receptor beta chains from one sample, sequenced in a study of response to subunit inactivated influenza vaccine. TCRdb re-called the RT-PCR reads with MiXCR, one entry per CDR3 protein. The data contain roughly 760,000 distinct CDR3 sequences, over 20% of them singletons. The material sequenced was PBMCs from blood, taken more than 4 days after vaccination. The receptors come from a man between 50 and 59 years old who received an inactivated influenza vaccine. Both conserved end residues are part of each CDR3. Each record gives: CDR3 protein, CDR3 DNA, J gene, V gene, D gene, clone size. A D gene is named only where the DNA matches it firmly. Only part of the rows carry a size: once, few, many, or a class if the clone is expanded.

CDR3 protein: CASSQEGGRETQYF
CDR3 DNA: TGCGCCAGCAGCCAAGAAGGAGGGCGAGAGACCCAGTACTTC
J gene: TRBJ2-5
V gene: TRBV4-3
D gene: .
clone size: .

CDR3 protein: CASSPDWENTEAFF
CDR3 DNA: TGTGCCAGCAGTCCAGATTGGGAGAACACTGAAGCTTTCTTT
J gene: TRBJ1-1
V gene: TRBV12-3/TRBV12-4
D gene: .
clone size: many

CDR3 protein: CSAIKREGYNEQFF
CDR3 DNA: TGCAGTGCTATCAAACGGGAGGGCTACAATGAGCAGTTCTTC
J gene: TRBJ2-1
V gene: TRBV20-1
D gene: TRBD2
clone size: .

CDR3 protein: CASSLSELAADTQYF
CDR3 DNA: TGTGCCAGCAGCTTAAGCGAACTAGCGGCAGATACGCAGTATTTT
J gene: TRBJ2-3
V gene: TRBV7-8
D gene: TRBD2
clone size: few

CDR3 protein: CASSKHYEQYF
CDR3 DNA: TGTGCCAGCAGTAAACACTACGAGCAGTACTTC
J gene: TRBJ2-7
V gene: TRBV27
D gene: .
clone size: .

CDR3 protein: CASSLEVGVGTEAFF
CDR3 DNA: TGTGCCAGCAGCTTAGAGGTGGGAGTCGGGACTGAAGCTTTCTTT
J gene: TRBJ1-1
V gene: TRBV7-2
D gene: .
clone size: .

CDR3 protein: CASSWGGTEQFF
CDR3 DNA: TGTGCCAGCAGTTGGGGAGGTACCGAGCAGTTCTTC
J gene: TRBJ2-1
V gene: TRBV12-3/TRBV12-4
D gene: .
clone size: many

CDR3 protein: CASSHQGTSGSLYNEQFF
CDR3 DNA: TGCGCCAGCAGCCATCAAGGGACTAGCGGGAGCCTCTACAATGAGCAGTTCTTC
J gene: TRBJ2-1
V gene: TRBV4-3
D gene: TRBD2
clone size: few

CDR3 protein: CSAQGRTDSQYF
CDR3 DNA: TGCAGCGCCCAGGGACGCACAGATTCGCAGTATTTT
J gene: TRBJ2-3
V gene: TRBV29-1
D gene: .
clone size: .

CDR3 protein: CASSYKQGSRTDTQYF
CDR3 DNA: TGCGCCAGCAGCTATAAACAGGGCTCCCGCACAGATACGCAGTATTTT
J gene: TRBJ2-3
V gene: TRBV5-1
D gene: .
clone size: many

CDR3 protein: CASSYLPRQYLAKNIQYF
CDR3 DNA: TGTGCCAGCAGTTACCTCCCCCGACAGTACCTAGCCAAAAACATTCAGTACTTC
J gene: TRBJ2-4
V gene: TRBV6-5
D gene: .
clone size: few

CDR3 protein: CASSPGLAGVVGEQFF
CDR3 DNA: TGCGCCAGCAGCCCGGGACTAGCGGGAGTCGTCGGTGAGCAGTTCTTC
J gene: TRBJ2-1
V gene: TRBV5-1
D gene: TRBD2
clone size: few

CDR3 protein: CASSWTSGKSVEETQYF
CDR3 DNA: TGTGCCAGCAGTTGGACTAGCGGGAAGTCTGTGGAAGAGACCCAGTACTTC
J gene: TRBJ2-5
V gene: TRBV6-2/TRBV6-3
D gene: TRBD2
clone size: .

CDR3 protein: CASSVSGKTDTQYF
CDR3 DNA: TGTGCCAGCAGCGTTAGCGGGAAAACAGATACGCAGTATTTT
J gene: TRBJ2-3
V gene: TRBV7-6
D gene: TRBD2
clone size: .

CDR3 protein: CASSLRLLAGGPQLETQYF
CDR3 DNA: TGTGCCAGCAGCTTAAGATTATTAGCGGGGGGGCCTCAACTGGAGACCCAGTACTTC
J gene: TRBJ2-5
V gene: TRBV7-8
D gene: TRBD2
clone size: .

CDR3 protein: CATIRDSSGNTIYF
CDR3 DNA: TGTGCCACCATCAGGGATTCCTCTGGAAACACCATATATTTT
J gene: TRBJ1-3
V gene: TRBV6-1
D gene: .
clone size: few

CDR3 protein: CASRPGAGPTNNEQFF
CDR3 DNA: TGTGCCAGCAGACCCGGAGCGGGCCCAACTAACAATGAGCAGTTCTTC
J gene: TRBJ2-1
V gene: TRBV6-2/TRBV6-3
D gene: .
clone size: .

CDR3 protein: CASSEPGGFAGELFF
CDR3 DNA: TGTGCCAGCAGCGAACCAGGGGGCTTTGCCGGGGAGCTGTTTTTT
J gene: TRBJ2-2
V gene: TRBV7-6
D gene: TRBD1
clone size: .

CDR3 protein: CASRISGGDEQFF
CDR3 DNA: TGCGCCAGCAGAATTAGCGGGGGGGATGAGCAGTTCTTC
J gene: TRBJ2-1
V gene: TRBV10-2
D gene: TRBD2
clone size: .

CDR3 protein: CASRLSRSSTDTQYF
CDR3 DNA: TGTGCCAGCAGGCTTAGTAGATCCAGCACAGATACGCAGTATTTT
J gene: TRBJ2-3
V gene: TRBV12-3/TRBV12-4
D gene: .
clone size: many

CDR3 protein: CASSGPQDEQYF
CDR3 DNA: TGTGCCAGCTCAGGACCCCAGGACGAGCAGTACTTC
J gene: TRBJ2-7
V gene: TRBV18
D gene: .
clone size: .

CDR3 protein: CASSLYLTGANTQYF
CDR3 DNA: TGTGCCAGCAGCTTGTACCTGACAGGGGCAAATACGCAGTATTTT
J gene: TRBJ2-3
V gene: TRBV5-5
D gene: TRBD1
clone size: few